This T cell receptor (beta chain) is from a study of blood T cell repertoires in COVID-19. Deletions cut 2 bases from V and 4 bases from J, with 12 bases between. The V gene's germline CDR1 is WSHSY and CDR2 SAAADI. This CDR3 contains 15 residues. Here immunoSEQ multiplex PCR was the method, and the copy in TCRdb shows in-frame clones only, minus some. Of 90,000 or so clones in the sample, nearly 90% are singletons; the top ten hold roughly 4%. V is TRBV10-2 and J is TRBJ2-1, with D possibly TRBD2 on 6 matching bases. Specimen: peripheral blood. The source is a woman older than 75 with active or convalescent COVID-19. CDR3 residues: CASSEIGTSYNEQFF. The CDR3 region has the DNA TGCGCCAGCAGTGAGATAGGGACTTCTTACAATGAGCAGTTCTTC.